The TCR beta chain under discussion was sequenced for a study of T cell responses to AZD1222 COVID-19 vaccine. Study-level findings and limits: Repertoires were obtained only post-peak T cell response. Clonal diversity was possibly underestimated; the donors were predominantly white British and more often female.

TCRdb's table, derived via immunoSEQ multiplex PCR, lists solely in-frame clones and lacks some. The table has around 140,000 clones, 89% seen once. Losses at the gene ends were 6 bases for V and 0 bases for J; bases not matched to a gene: 4. This CDR3 spans 15 amino acids. Per germline, CDR1 SGHNT and CDR2 YENEEA. On this clone itself: The antigen is not known.

The TCR comes from an adult in good health. Sequences were derived from peripheral blood, sampled on day 0 of AZD1222 vaccination. V gene TRBV11-3 combines with J gene TRBJ2-1; 8 bases fit TRBD2. The CDR3 here is CASSSSGSSYNEQFF. CDR3 DNA sequence: TGTGCCAGCAGTTCCAGCGGGAGCTCCTACAATGAGCAGTTCTTC.